The clone carrying this T cell receptor beta chain was recorded many times. Its specificity is unknown. J gave up 6 bases and V 6 bases, and 8 bases lay outside the gene matches. Germline CDR1 and CDR2: MNHNY and SVGAGI (reference sequence). The CDR3 runs to 13 residues. The sample originates from a study of breast tumors, draining lymph nodes, adjacent tissues. From the multiplex PCR reads, TCRdb called clonotypes with MiXCR, one entry per CDR3 protein. The data show tens of thousands of distinct CDR3 sequences, around 23% seen once. Study results and caveats: Tumor and nontumor repertoires were significantly more similar in luminal-like than in basal-like breast cancer.

Material for sequencing was breast tumor tissue. The sequence was obtained from a female donor with breast cancer. Some clones in this sample may be carry-over from other donors' samples. V is TRBV6-6 and J is TRBJ2-7; TRBD2 agrees at 7 bases. Here the CDR3 reads CASRWTGGGEQYF. In nucleotides, the CDR3 is TGTGCCAGCAGGTGGACGGGGGGTGGCGAGCAGTACTTC.